This TCR beta chain was retrieved from a study of sequential checkpoint blockade in melanoma. Treatment indicated: randomized to nivolumab then ipilimumab (arm A) or the reverse (arm B). The protocol was immunoSEQ multiplex PCR, while the TCRdb copy is restricted to in-frame clones and leaves out a portion. The sample includes fewer than 25,000 clones, approximately 79% of them seen just once. Germline CDR1 MRHNA, CDR2 SNTAGT. Trimming cost V 10 bases and J 0 bases, with 14 bases left between them. This CDR3 has 14 residues. The source was CD8+ T cells sorted from blood (inferred from file names), collected from a patient given nivolumab and ipilimumab in sequence. V gene TRBV6-4 combines with J gene TRBJ2-3; weak D call: TRBD2 (5 bases). This TCR was sampled from a human donor with melanoma. The CDR3 spells CATQRTVSTDTQYF. CDR3 nucleotide sequence: TGTGCCACCCAGCGGACCGTTAGCACAGATACGCAGTATTTT.